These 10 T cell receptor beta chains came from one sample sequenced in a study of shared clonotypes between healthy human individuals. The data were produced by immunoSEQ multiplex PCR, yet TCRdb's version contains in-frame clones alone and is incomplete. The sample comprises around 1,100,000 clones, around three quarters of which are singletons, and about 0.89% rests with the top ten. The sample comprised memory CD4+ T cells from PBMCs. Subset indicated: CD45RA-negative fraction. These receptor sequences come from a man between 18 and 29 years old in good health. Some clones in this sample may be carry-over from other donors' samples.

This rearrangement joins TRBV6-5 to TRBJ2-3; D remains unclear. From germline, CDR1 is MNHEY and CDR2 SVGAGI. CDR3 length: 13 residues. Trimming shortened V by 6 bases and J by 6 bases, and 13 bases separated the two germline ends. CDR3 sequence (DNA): TGTGCCAGCAGCAGCCCCCGTAGGGATACGCAGTATTTT. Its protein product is CASSSPRRDTQYF.

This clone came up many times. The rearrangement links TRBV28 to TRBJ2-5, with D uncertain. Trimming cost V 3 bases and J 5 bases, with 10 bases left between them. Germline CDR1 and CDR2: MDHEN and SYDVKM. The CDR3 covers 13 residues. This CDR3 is CASSFWQSETQYF. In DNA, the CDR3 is TGTGCCAGCAGTTTCTGGCAGTCCGAGACCCAGTACTTC.

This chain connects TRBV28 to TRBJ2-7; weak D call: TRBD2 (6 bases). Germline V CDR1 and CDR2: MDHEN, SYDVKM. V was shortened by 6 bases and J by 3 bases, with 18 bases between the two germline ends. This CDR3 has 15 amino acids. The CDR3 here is CASRGGEGIVYEQYF. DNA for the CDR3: TGTGCCAGCAGGGGGGGAGAGGGTATCGTCTACGAGCAGTACTTC. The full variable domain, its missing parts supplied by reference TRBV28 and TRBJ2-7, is DVKVTQSSRYLVKRTGEKVFLECVQDMDHENMFWYRQDPGLGLRLIYFSYDVKMKEKGDIPEGYSVSREKKERFSLILESASTNQTSMYLCASRGGEGIVYEQYFGPGTRLTVT.

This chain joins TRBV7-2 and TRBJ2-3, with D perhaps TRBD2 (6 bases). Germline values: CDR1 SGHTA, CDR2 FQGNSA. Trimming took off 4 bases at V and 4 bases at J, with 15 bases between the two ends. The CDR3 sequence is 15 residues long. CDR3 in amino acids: CASSYYRGSSDTQYF. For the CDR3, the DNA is TGTGCCAGCAGCTACTACCGGGGGTCTTCAGATACGCAGTATTTT.

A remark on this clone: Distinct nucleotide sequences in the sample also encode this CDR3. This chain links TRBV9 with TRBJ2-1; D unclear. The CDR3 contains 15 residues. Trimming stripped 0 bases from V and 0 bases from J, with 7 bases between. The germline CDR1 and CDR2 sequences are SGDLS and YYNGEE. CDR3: CASSVVGNSYNEQFF. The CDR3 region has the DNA TGTGCCAGCAGCGTAGTGGGTAACTCCTACAATGAGCAGTTCTTC.

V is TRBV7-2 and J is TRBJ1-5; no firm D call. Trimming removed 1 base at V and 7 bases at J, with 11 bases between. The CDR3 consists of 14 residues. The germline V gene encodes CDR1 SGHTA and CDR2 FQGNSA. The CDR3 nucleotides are TGTGCCAGCAGCTTAGGACGGTTCGGGCAGCCCCAGCATTTT. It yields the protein CASSLGRFGQPQHF.

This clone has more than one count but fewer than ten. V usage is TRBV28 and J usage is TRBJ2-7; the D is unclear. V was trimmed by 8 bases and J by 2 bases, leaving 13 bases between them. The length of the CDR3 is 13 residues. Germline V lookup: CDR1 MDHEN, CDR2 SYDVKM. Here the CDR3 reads CASVPSATYEQYF. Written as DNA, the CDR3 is TGTGCCAGCGTTCCTTCGGCGACCTACGAGCAGTACTTC.

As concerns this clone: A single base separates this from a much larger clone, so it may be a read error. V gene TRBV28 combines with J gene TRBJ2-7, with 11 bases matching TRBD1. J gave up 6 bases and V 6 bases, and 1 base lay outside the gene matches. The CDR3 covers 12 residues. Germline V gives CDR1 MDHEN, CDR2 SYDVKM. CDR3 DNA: TGTGCCAGCAGGGGGACAGGGGGCGAGCAGTACTTC. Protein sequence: CASRGTGGEQYF.

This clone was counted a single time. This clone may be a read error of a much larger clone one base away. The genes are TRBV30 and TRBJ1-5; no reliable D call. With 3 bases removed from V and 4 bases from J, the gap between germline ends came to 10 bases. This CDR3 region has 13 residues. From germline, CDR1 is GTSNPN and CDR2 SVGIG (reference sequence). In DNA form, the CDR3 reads TGTGCCTGGAGCACCGTACAGAATCAGCCCCAGCATTTT. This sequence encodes CAWSTVQNQPQHF. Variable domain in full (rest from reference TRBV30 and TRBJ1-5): SQTIHQWPATLVQPVGSPLSLECTVEGTSNPNLYWYRQAAGRGLQLLFYSVGIGQISSEVPQNLSASRPQDRQFILSSKKLLLSDSGFYLCAWSTVQNQPQHFGDGTRLSIL.

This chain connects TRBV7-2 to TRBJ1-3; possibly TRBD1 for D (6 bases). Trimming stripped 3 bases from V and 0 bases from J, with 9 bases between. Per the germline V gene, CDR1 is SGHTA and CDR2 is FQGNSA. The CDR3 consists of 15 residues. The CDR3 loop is CASSFPDSSGNTIYF. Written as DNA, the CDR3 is TGTGCCAGCAGCTTCCCGGACAGCTCTGGAAACACCATATATTTT.